The following is a T cell receptor (beta chain) sequence with its context. A much larger clone differs by one base, so this may be a read error. TCRdb re-analysed the PCR reads in MiXCR, keeping a single row per CDR3 protein. The sample records approximately 320,000 distinct CDR3 sequences, under 25% being singletons. This record belongs to a study of molecular identifiers for immune sequencing clone quantification. Sequenced: naive CD8+ T cells from blood, with Jurkat cell RNA spiked in. The sample's subset: FACS-sorted CD8+CD4-CCR7+CD45RA+ naive T cells. This clonotype originated in a human donor in good health. Some libraries in this study had Jurkat cell RNA spiked in.

The CDR3 region is CAWSLREEEQFF. DNA of the CDR3: TGTGCCTGGAGCCTCAGGGAGGAGGAGCAGTTCTTC. This rearrangement joins TRBV30 to TRBJ2-7; maybe TRBD2 (6 bases). The J call is doubtful: the DNA matches TRBJ2-1 better. The CDR3 is made up of 12 amino acids. The germline CDR1 and CDR2 sequences are GTSNPN and SVGIG (reference sequence).